This T cell receptor beta chain appears in the sequencing data of a study of CD8 T cells in Susac syndrome (dated by TCRdb to the late 2010s). About the investigation overall: Whether CD8+ T cell activation and differentiation in Susac syndrome was antigen driven was tested using repertoire sequencing. The study compared CD8+ T cell repertoire clonality among 11 to 12 healthy donors, approximately 14 Susac syndrome patients and fewer than 19 multiple sclerosis patients. Findings and caveats that apply to the study as a whole: The TCR sequencing and HLA analysis was acknowledged to have included a relatively small number of individuals.

RNA was extracted using the RNeasy kit, and about 0.45 to 1 microgram was reverse transcribed with random hexamers. TCR beta CDR3 regions were amplified with the immunoSEQ multiplex PCR assay covering 54 Vbeta and 13 Jbeta segments. PCR amplification bias was corrected using a synthetic template baseline for primer optimization and computational correction. In the source study's methods: Reads were annotated to V, D and J genes according to IMGT and were analyzed with immunoSEQ Analyzer, with only productive sequences retained. Clonality was computed as one minus Shannon entropy normalized by log2 of the number of productive unique sequences. Public and private clones were assessed among the 100 most prevalent clones of each patient and control. Clones were defined as Susac-specific when absent from the healthy and MS cohorts, from about 970 published viral clones and from other ImmuneACCESS disease sequences. TCRdb reanalyzed the raw reads on its own, using fastp at Q25 for trimming and MiXCR for clone calling, and kept in-frame beta chains. One record per CDR3 amino acid sequence lists the most common genes and DNA. In this record, the V and J calls reflect TCRdb's handling and not the investigators' own analysis. Counted in this sample were fewer than 300,000 distinct CDR3 sequences; about 85% of them appeared once. Together, the top ten hold 0.11% of the sample.

High-throughput TCR beta sequencing profiled peripheral blood CD8+ and CD4+ T cells from healthy donors, Susac syndrome patients and multiple sclerosis patients. The multiple sclerosis controls were treatment-naive patients who had stable or active relapsing-remitting disease and met the revised McDonald criteria. Bulk CD8+ and CD4+ T cells were purified by magnetic negative isolation, while CD8+ TEMRA cells were enriched using FACS. Blood was collected in EDTA tubes and processed within 24 hours, with PBMCs isolated through density gradient centrifugation. PBMCs intended for TCR sequencing were cryopreserved in liquid nitrogen and were subsequently thawed in a 37 degrees C water bath. The sorted or isolated CD4+, CD8+ and CD8+ TEMRA cells had a purity of 90% or higher. Cut back by 5 bases and 8 bases, the V and J ends lie 11 bases apart. The CDR3, cysteine through phenylalanine, is 12 amino acids long. The kept DNA is CDR3 alone, 36 bases in frame from the first base. Sequences SGHRS (CDR1) and YFSETQ (CDR2) are obtained from the germline V gene.

As to this clonotype: Its antigen remains unidentified. Base qualities are not provided; no much larger clone lies one nucleotide away.

This chain is built from TRBV5-1 and TRBJ2-1, with no D gene named confidently. Sequenced material: CD8+ T cells from PBMCs. The TCR sequence derives from a human donor with multiple sclerosis. The CDR3 sequence is CASSFIRDEQFF. The bases are TGCGCCAGCAGTTTTATTCGGGATGAGCAGTTCTTC.